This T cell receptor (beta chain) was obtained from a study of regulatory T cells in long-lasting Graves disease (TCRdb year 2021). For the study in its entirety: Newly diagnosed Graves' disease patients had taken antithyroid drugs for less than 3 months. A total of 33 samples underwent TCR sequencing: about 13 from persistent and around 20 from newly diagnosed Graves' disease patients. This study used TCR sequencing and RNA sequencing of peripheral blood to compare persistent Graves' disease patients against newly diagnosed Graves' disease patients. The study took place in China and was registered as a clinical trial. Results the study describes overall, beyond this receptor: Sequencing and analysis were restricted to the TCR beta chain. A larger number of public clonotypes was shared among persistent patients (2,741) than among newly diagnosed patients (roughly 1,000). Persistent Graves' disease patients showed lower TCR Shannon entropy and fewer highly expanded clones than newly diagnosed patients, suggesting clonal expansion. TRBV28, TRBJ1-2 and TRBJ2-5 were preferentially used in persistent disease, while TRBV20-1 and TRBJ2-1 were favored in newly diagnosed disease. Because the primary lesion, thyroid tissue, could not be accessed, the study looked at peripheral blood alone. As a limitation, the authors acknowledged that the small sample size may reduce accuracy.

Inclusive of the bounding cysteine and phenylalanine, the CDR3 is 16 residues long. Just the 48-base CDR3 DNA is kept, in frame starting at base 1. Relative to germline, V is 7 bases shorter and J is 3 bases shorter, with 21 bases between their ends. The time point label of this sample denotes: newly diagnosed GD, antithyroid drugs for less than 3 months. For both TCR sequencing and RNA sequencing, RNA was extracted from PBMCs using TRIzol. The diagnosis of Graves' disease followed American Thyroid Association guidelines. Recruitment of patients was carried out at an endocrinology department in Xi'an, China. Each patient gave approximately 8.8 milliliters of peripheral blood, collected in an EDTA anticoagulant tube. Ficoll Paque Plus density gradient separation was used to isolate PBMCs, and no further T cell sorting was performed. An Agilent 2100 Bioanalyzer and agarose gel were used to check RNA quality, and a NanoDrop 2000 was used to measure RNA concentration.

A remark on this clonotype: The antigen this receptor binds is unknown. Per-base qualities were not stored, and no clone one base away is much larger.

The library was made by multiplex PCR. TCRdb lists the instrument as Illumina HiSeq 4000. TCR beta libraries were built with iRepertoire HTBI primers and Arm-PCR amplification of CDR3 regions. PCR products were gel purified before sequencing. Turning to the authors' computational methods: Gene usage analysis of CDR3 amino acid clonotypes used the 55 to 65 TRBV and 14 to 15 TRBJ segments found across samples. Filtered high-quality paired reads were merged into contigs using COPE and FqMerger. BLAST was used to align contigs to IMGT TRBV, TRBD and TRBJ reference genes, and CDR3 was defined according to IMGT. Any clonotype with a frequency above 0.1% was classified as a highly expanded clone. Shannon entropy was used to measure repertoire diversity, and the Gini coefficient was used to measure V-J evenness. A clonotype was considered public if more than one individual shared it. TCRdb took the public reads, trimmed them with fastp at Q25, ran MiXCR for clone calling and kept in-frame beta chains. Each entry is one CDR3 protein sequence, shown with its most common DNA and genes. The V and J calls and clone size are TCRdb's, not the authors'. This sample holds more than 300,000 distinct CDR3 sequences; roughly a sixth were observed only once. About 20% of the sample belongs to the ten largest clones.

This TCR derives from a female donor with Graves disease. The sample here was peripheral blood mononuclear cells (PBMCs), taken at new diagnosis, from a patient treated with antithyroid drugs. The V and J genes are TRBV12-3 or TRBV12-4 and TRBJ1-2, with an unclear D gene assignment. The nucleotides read TGTGCCAGCAACACGCACCCCCTGGACCGGGACTATGGCTACACCTTC. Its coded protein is CASNTHPLDRDYGYTF.